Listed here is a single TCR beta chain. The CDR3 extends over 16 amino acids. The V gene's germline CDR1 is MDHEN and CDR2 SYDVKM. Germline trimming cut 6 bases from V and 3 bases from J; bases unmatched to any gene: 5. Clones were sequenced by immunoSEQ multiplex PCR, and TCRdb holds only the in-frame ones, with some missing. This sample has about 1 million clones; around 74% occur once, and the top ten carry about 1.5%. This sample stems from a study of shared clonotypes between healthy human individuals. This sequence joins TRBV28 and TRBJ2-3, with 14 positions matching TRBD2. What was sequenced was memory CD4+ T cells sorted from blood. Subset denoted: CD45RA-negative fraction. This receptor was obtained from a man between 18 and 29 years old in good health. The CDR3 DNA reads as TGTGCCAGCAGGCTGACTAGCGGGGGGGCTACAGATACGCAGTATTTT. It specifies CASRLTSGGATDTQYF.